This T cell receptor (beta chain) derives from a study of blood T cell repertoires in COVID-19 (dated by TCRdb to 2018 to 2021). Regarding the study in general: Samples from collaborators originated in the United States, Italy and Spain and spanned both the acute and convalescent phases of COVID-19. The material from the prospective study consisted of cDNA or gDNA derived from T cells, B-cell-depleted T cells, or PBMCs. Deeply sampled blood TCRbeta repertoires from subjects exposed to, actively infected with, or recovered from COVID-19 were included in the dataset. The repertoires were made available in a free public database intended to serve as a resource for research on the immune response to SARS-CoV-2. Samples came from the ongoing ImmuneRACE study (first 160 participants) plus 1,254 subjects from 6 global collaborators. The sample metadata nearly always contained a de-identified subject ID, COVID-19 status, age in years and sex. Where HLA class I and class II types were available, the types were taken from metadata supplied by the sample provider, not from assay-based typing.

In Seattle, one collaborating source enrolled patients while the infection was active and tracked those patients longitudinally over the course of disease. The collaborating institutions used their own protocols to collect whole blood in K2EDTA tubes. For TCRbeta analysis, collaborator samples were shipped as frozen whole blood, as isolated PBMCs, or as DNA extracted from either sample type. The germline ends are 8 bases apart after V is trimmed by 1 base and J by 4 bases. From cysteine to phenylalanine, the CDR3 is 13 amino acids long. The DNA shown is the 39-base CDR3, in frame from base 1. The germline V gene encodes CDR1 SGDLS and CDR2 YYNGEE. TCRbeta CDR3 regions were amplified from genomic DNA using the immunoSEQ Assay, a bias-controlled multiplex PCR. The original methods were these. Nucleated cell counts per sample were estimated from amplification of reference gene primers within the assay. To quantify the absolute abundance of each unique TCRbeta CDR3 rearrangement, sequence reads were collapsed and filtered. For each sample, productive Simpson clonality was calculated by taking the square root of Simpson's diversity index across productive rearrangements. TCRdb limited this immuneACCESS table to in-frame rearrangements with V and J called. A share of clones is missing; checked studies link under half to unresolved V genes, and the rest is unexplained. The V and J calls and clone size come from that table; D and trimming were worked out from the DNA. The sample table shows some 450,000 clones, and approximately 90% are seen once. The ten largest clonotypes hold over 9.5% of the sample.

For this clone: Its binding antigen is unknown. No base quality information exists; no much larger clone differs at one position.

Results the study describes overall, beyond this receptor: The amount of clinical and demographic metadata varied by source and participant and was provided uncurated.

The sequence joins TRBV9 to TRBJ1-2, with no confidently assigned D gene. The sequence was collected from a woman aged 45-65 years with COVID-19, enrolled during active disease. Sequencing was done on a sample of peripheral blood. The sequenced DNA is TGTGCCAGCAGCGTATCCAGTTTCTATGGCTACACCTTC. This is translated as CASSVSSFYGYTF.